This T cell receptor (beta chain) was recorded in a study of blood T cell repertoires in COVID-19. The overall study: The United States, Italy and Spain supplied acute and convalescent COVID-19 samples. From T cells, B-cell-depleted T cells, or PBMCs came the material, which was cDNA or gDNA.

V trimming: 3 bases; J trimming: 7 bases; junction bases outside the gene matches: 8. From germline, CDR1 is MGHRA and CDR2 YSYEKL. The CDR3 runs to 15 residues. In the original processing: Nucleated cell number was recorded as an estimate derived from reference gene primer amplification. The table came from immunoSEQ multiplex PCR; TCRdb's copy has only in-frame clones and leaves some out. Clone size and V and J calls were adopted from that table, with D and trimming inferred from the DNA. The sample has fewer than 25,000 clones, around 87% seen once. The clonotype was recovered from a human donor with active COVID-19. The donor label of this sample is uncertain. J is TRBJ2-3 and V is TRBV4-1; 9 nucleotides align to TRBD2. Sequenced material: peripheral blood. In DNA, the CDR3 is TGCGCCAGCAGCCAGGCCACTAGCGGGTATCATACGCAGTATTTT. Protein sequence: CASSQATSGYHTQYF.